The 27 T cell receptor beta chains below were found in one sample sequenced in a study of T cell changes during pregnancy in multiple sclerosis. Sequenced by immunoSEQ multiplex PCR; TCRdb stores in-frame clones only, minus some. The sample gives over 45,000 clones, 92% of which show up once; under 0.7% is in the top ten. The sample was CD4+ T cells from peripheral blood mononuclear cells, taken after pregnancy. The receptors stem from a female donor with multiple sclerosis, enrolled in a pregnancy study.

CDR3 sequence (DNA): TGCGCCAGCAGCCAAGAGGCCGGGATCGGCACCGGGGAGCTGTTTTTT. It codes for CASSQEAGIGTGELFF. The V and J genes are TRBV4-1 and TRBJ2-2, with a tentative D call TRBD2 (5 bases). V was shortened by 0 bases and J by 4 bases, with 12 bases between the two germline ends. This CDR3 contains 16 residues. CDR1 and CDR2 (germline): MGHRA, YSYEKL.

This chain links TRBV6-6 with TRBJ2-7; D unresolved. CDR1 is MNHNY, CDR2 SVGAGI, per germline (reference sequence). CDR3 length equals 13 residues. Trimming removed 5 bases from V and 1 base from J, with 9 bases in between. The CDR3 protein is CASSPTPSYEQYF. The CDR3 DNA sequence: TGTGCCAGCAGTCCGACACCGTCCTACGAGCAGTACTTC.

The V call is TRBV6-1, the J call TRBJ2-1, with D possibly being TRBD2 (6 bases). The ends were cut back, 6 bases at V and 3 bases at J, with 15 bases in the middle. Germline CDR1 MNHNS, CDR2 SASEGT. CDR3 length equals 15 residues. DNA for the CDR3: TGTGCCAGCAGGGTTGGGGGTAGCGGCTACAATGAGCAGTTCTTC. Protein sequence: CASRVGGSGYNEQFF.

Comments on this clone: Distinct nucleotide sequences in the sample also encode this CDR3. CDR3 protein: CASSPTGFSYEQYF. The CDR3 nucleotides read TGTGCCAGCTCACCGACAGGGTTCTCCTACGAGCAGTACTTC. V usage is TRBV18 and J usage is TRBJ2-7; TRBD1 matches at 7 bases. The germline gives CDR1 KGHSH, CDR2 LQKENI. Losses at the gene ends were 3 bases for V and 0 bases for J; bases not matched to a gene: 2. CDR3 length: 14 residues.

In DNA form, the CDR3 reads TGTGCCTGGAACGGGCAGGGAGGCGAAAAACTGTTTTTT. The encoded protein is CAWNGQGGEKLFF. The chain combines TRBV30 with TRBJ1-4, with a possible D match to TRBD1 (5 bases). From germline, CDR1 is GTSNPN and CDR2 SVGIG (reference sequence). The CDR3 spans 13 residues. Trimming left V 4 bases short and J 8 bases short, with 14 bases between. Together with reference TRBV30 and TRBJ1-4, the CDR3 gives the full variable domain: SQTIHQWPATLVQPVGSPLSLECTVEGTSNPNLYWYRQAAGRGLQLLFYSVGIGQISSEVPQNLSASRPQDRQFILSSKKLLLSDSGFYLCAWNGQGGEKLFFGSGTQLSVL.

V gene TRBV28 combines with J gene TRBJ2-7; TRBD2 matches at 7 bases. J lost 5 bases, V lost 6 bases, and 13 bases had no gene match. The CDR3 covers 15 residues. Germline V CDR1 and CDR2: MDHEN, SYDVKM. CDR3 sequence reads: CASSLGGSLPDEQYF. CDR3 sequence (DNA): TGTGCCAGCAGCCTGGGGGGGAGTTTACCCGACGAGCAGTACTTC. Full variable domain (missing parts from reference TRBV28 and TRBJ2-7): DVKVTQSSRYLVKRTGEKVFLECVQDMDHENMFWYRQDPGLGLRLIYFSYDVKMKEKGDIPEGYSVSREKKERFSLILESASTNQTSMYLCASSLGGSLPDEQYFGPGTRLTVT.

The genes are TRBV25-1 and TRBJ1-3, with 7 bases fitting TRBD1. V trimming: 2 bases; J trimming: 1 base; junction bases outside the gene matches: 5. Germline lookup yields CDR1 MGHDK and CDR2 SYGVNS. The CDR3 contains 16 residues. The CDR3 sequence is CASSERQGGSGNTIYF. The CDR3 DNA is TGTGCCAGCAGTGAAAGACAGGGTGGTTCTGGAAACACCATATATTTT.

The CDR3 loop is CASSVRLTGVGYGYTF. CDR3 bases: TGTGCCAGCAGCGTACGTCTCACAGGGGTTGGCTATGGCTACACCTTC. The chain has TRBV9 and TRBJ1-2; 7 bases line up with TRBD1. The germline V gene encodes CDR1 SGDLS and CDR2 YYNGEE. V was pared by 1 base and J by 4 bases, with 10 bases of the junction left unmatched. The CDR3 is made up of 16 amino acids.

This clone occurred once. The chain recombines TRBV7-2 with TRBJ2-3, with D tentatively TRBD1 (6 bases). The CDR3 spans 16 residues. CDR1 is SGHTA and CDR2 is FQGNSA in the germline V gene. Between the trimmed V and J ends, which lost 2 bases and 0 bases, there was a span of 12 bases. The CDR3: CASSLIGTGSTDTQYF. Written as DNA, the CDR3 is TGTGCCAGCAGCTTAATAGGTACAGGGAGCACAGATACGCAGTATTTT. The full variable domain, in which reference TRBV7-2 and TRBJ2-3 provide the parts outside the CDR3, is GAGVSQSPSNKVTEKGKDVELRCDPISGHTALYWYRQSLGQGLEFLIYFQGNSAPDKSGLPSDRFSAERTGGSVSTLTIQRTQQEDSAVYLCASSLIGTGSTDTQYFGPGTRLTVL.

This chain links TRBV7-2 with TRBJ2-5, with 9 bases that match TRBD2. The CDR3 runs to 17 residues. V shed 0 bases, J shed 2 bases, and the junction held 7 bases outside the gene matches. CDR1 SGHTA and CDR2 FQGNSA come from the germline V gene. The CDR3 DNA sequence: TGTGCCAGCAGCTTAGCGTTGATAGCGGGAGTACAAGAGACCCAGTACTTC. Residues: CASSLALIAGVQETQYF.

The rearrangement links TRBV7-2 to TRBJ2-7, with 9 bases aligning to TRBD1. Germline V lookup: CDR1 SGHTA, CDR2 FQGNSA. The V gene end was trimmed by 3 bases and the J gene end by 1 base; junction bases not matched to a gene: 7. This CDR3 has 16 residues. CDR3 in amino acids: CASSFSVDRGSYEQYF. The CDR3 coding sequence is TGTGCCAGCAGCTTCTCCGTCGACAGGGGGTCCTACGAGCAGTACTTC.

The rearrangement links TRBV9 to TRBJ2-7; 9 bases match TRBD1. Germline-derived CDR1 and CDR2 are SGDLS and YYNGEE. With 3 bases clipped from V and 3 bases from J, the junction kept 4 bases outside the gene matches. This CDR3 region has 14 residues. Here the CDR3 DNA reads TGTGCCAGCAGCGAGGGGACAGGGTTCTACGAGCAGTACTTC. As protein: CASSEGTGFYEQYF.

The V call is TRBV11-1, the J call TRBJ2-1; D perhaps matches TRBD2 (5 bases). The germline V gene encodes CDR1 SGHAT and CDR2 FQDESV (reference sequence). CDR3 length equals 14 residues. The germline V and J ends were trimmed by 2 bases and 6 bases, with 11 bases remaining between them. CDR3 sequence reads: CASSLSRLANEQFF. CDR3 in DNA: TGTGCCAGCAGCTTATCTCGTCTAGCCAATGAGCAGTTCTTC.

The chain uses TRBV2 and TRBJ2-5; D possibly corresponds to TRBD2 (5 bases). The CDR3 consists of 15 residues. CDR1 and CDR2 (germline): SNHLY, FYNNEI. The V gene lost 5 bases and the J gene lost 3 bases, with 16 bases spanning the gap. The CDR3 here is CASSSPFVGKETQYF. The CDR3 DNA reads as TGTGCCAGCAGTTCGCCCTTCGTCGGGAAAGAGACCCAGTACTTC.

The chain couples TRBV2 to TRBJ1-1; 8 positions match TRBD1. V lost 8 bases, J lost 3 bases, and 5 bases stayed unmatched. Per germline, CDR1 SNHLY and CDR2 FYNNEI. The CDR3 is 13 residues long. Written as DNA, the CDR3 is TGTGCCAGCGGGGACAGGCGGGACACTGAAGCTTTCTTT. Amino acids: CASGDRRDTEAFF. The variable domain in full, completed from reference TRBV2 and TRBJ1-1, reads EPEVTQTPSHQVTQMGQEVILRCVPISNHLYFYWYRQILGQKVEFLVSFYNNEISEKSEIFDDQFSVERPDGSNFTLKIRSTKLEDSAMYFCASGDRRDTEAFFGQGTRLTVV.

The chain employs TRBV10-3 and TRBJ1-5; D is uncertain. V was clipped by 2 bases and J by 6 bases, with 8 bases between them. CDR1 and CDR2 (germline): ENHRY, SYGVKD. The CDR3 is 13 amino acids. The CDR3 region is CAISEGQSQPQHF. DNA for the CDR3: TGTGCCATCAGTGAGGGGCAGAGTCAGCCCCAGCATTTT.

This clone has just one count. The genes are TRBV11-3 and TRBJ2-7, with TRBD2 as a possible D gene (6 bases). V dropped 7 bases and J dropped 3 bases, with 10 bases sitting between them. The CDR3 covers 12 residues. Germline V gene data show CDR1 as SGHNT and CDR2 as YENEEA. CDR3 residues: CASTAGVYEQYF. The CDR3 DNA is TGTGCCAGCACAGCGGGTGTCTACGAGCAGTACTTC.

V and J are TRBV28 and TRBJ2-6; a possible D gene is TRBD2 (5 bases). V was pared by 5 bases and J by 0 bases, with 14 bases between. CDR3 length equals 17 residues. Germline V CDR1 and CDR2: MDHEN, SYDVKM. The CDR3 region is CASSPTRNPSGANVLTF. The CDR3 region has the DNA TGTGCCAGCAGTCCCACTAGGAATCCCTCTGGGGCCAACGTCCTGACTTTC. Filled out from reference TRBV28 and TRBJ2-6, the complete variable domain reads DVKVTQSSRYLVKRTGEKVFLECVQDMDHENMFWYRQDPGLGLRLIYFSYDVKMKEKGDIPEGYSVSREKKERFSLILESASTNQTSMYLCASSPTRNPSGANVLTFGAGSRLTVL.

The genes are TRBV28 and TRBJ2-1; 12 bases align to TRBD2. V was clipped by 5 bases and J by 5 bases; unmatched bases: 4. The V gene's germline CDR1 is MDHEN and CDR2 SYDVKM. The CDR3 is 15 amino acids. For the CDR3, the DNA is TGTGCCAGCAGTAGCGGACTAGCGGGAAACAATGAGCAGTTCTTC. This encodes CASSSGLAGNNEQFF.

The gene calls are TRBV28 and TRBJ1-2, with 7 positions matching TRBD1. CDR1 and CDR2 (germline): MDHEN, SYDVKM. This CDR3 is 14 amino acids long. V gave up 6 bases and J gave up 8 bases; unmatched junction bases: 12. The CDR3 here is CASRRRQGLEGYTF. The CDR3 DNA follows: TGTGCCAGCAGACGAAGACAGGGCCTGGAGGGCTACACCTTC.

CDR3: CASTRDRVTYEQYF. The DNA for the CDR3 is TGTGCCAGTACCCGGGACAGGGTTACCTACGAGCAGTACTTC. V is TRBV2 and J is TRBJ2-7, with 9 bases identical to TRBD1. With 9 bases clipped from V and 2 bases from J, the junction kept 8 bases outside the gene matches. This CDR3 has 14 residues. CDR1 is SNHLY, CDR2 FYNNEI, per germline.

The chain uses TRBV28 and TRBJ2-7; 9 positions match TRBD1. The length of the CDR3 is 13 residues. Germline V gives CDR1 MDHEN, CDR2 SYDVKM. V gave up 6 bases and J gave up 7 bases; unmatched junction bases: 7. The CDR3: CASSRDRVQEQYF. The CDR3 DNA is TGTGCCAGCAGCCGGGACAGGGTGCAGGAGCAGTACTTC. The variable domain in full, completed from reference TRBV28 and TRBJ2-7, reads DVKVTQSSRYLVKRTGEKVFLECVQDMDHENMFWYRQDPGLGLRLIYFSYDVKMKEKGDIPEGYSVSREKKERFSLILESASTNQTSMYLCASSRDRVQEQYFGPGTRLTVT.

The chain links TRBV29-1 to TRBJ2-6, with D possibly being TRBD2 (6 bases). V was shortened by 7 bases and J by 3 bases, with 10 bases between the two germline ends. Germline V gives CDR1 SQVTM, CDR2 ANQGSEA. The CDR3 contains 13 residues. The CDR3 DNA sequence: TGCAGCGCCTTGGAGGGTGGGGCCAACGTCCTGACTTTC. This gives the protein CSALEGGANVLTF.

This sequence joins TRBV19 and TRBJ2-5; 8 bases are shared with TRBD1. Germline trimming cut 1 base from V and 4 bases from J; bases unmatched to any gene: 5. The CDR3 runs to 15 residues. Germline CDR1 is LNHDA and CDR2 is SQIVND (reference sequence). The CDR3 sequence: CASSIADGQGETQYF. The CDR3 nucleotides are TGTGCCAGTAGTATAGCCGATGGACAGGGAGAGACCCAGTACTTC. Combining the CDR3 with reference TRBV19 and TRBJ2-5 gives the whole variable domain DGGITQSPKYLFRKEGQNVTLSCEQNLNHDAMYWYRQDPGQGLRLIYYSQIVNDFQKGDIAEGYSVSREKKESFPLTVTSAQKNPTAFYLCASSIADGQGETQYFGPGTRLLVL.

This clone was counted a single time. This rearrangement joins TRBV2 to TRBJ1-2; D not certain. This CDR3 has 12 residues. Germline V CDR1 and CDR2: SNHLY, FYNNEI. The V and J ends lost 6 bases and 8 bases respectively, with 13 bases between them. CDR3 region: CASRGIAGGYTF. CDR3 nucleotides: TGTGCCAGCAGGGGCATCGCAGGAGGCTACACCTTC.

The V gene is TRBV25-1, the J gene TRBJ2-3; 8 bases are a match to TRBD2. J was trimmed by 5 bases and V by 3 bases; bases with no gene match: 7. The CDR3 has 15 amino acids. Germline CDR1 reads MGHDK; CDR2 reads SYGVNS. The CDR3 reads CASSETSAQVDTQYF. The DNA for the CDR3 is TGTGCCAGCAGTGAGACTAGCGCACAGGTAGATACGCAGTATTTT.

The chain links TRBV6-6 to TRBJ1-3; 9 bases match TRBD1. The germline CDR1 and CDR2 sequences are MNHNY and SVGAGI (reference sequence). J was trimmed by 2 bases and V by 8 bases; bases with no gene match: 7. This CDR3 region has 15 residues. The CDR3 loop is CASQQGAIAGNTIYF. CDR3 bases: TGTGCCAGCCAACAGGGGGCCATCGCTGGAAACACCATATATTTT.